The entry below gives a single T cell receptor (beta chain) sequence along with its context. Its antigen remains unknown. The data were taken from a study of cytomegalovirus exposure and HLA in healthy donors. Study conclusions and caveats: A previous analysis found most TCR beta V segments productive roughly 87% or roughly 30% of the time. It was reported in a later analysis that an Asian-associated ancestry cluster showed fewer N-insertions than the roughly 670-donor mean.

The primer mix had 60 Vbeta and 13 Jbeta primers. Libraries were prepared by immunoSEQ multiplex PCR; TCRdb keeps only in-frame clonotypes and omits some of them. The sample lists about 140,000 clones; 61% were seen once. CDR1 MRHNA and CDR2 SNTAGT come from the germline V gene. This CDR3 is 13 amino acids long. V was cut by 4 bases and J by 1 base, with 5 bases left in between. The sequence came from a male donor in good health and CMV-seronegative. V usage is TRBV6-4 and J usage is TRBJ1-5, with no clear D. The sample comprised PBMCs. The CDR3: CASSVESNQPQHF. The DNA of the CDR3 is TGTGCCAGCAGTGTGGAGAGCAATCAGCCCCAGCATTTT.